Shown below are 22 T cell receptor beta chains from a single sample sequenced in a study of blood T cell repertoires in COVID-19. Produced via immunoSEQ multiplex PCR; TCRdb's table is partial and in-frame only. The sample includes 150,000 to 200,000 clones, over 70% of them seen just once. The sequenced sample was peripheral blood. All receptors derive from an elderly woman with active or convalescent COVID-19.

The chain has TRBV19 and TRBJ1-2; D remains ambiguous. Trimming stripped 7 bases from V and 0 bases from J, with 9 bases between. Germline CDR1 LNHDA, CDR2 SQIVND (reference sequence). This CDR3 has 13 residues. The CDR3 here is CASNRHANYGYTF. Written as DNA, the CDR3 is TGTGCCAGTAATAGACATGCTAACTATGGCTACACCTTC.

V usage is TRBV20-1 and J usage is TRBJ2-1, with unresolved D. This CDR3 is built from 11 residues. V lost 5 bases to trimming and J lost 6 bases, with 8 bases between them. Germline CDR1 DFQATT, CDR2 SNEGSKA (reference sequence). CDR3 nucleotides: TGCAGTGCTCCCGGAGTCAATGAGCAGTTCTTC. The encoded protein is CSAPGVNEQFF.

The V and J genes are TRBV24-1 and TRBJ2-2, with D maybe TRBD1 (5 bases). Germline V gives CDR1 KGHDR, CDR2 SFDVKD. This CDR3 region has 14 residues. The V end was cut by 10 bases, the J end by 1 base, with 12 bases between. This CDR3 reads CATLIQGNTGELFF. The CDR3 DNA reads TGTGCCACTTTAATCCAGGGGAACACCGGGGAGCTGTTTTTT.

The chain has TRBV19 and TRBJ2-2, with D perhaps matching TRBD2 (5 bases). The V and J ends lost 7 bases and 5 bases respectively, with 17 bases between them. The CDR3 loop spans 15 amino acids. In germline, CDR1 is LNHDA, CDR2 SQIVND (reference sequence). CDR3 sequence reads: CASTPPGVRTGELFF. CDR3 DNA: TGTGCCAGTACCCCTCCCGGGGTTCGGACCGGGGAGCTGTTTTTT.

J is TRBJ1-1 and V is TRBV18, with D maybe TRBD1 (6 bases). Germline V gene data show CDR1 as KGHSH and CDR2 as LQKENI. There are 13 residues in the CDR3. The V end lost 8 bases, the J end lost 4 bases, and 14 bases lay between the germline ends. DNA for the CDR3: TGTGCCAGCCAGCAGGGGTCAGGCACTGAAGCTTTCTTT. It encodes CASQQGSGTEAFF.

The gene calls are TRBV3-1 (or the pseudogene TRBV3-2) and TRBJ1-1; the D is unclear. The CDR3 runs to 15 residues. Trimming stripped 3 bases from V and 1 base from J, with 12 bases between. In germline, CDR1 is LGHDT, CDR2 YNNKEL (reference sequence). CDR3 coding DNA: TGTGCCAGCAGCCATGCCAGACTGGGGAACACTGAAGCTTTCTTT. Translation: CASSHARLGNTEAFF.

The V gene is TRBV11-2, the J gene TRBJ1-2; D possibly corresponds to TRBD1 (6 bases). This CDR3 is 14 amino acids long. V shed 1 base and J shed 2 bases, with 8 bases lying between them. The germline V gene encodes CDR1 SGHAT and CDR2 FQNNGV. The CDR3 here is CASSLVGTNYGYTF. In DNA form, the CDR3 reads TGTGCCAGCAGCTTAGTGGGGACAAACTATGGCTACACCTTC.

This chain uses TRBV27 with TRBJ1-6, with 7 bases aligning to TRBD1. The length of the CDR3 is 16 residues. The V and J ends lost 6 bases and 7 bases, in that order; junction bases with no gene match: 12. CDR1 is MNHEY and CDR2 is SMNVEV in the germline V gene (reference sequence). Written as DNA, the CDR3 is TGTGCCAGCAGCCCGCCCCCGGCAGGGGGGAATTCACCCCTCCACTTT. It codes for CASSPPPAGGNSPLHF.

The V and J genes are TRBV3-1 (or the pseudogene TRBV3-2) and TRBJ1-3; no reliable D call. V lost 6 bases, J lost 4 bases, and 13 bases lay in between. The CDR3 length is 14 residues. The V gene's germline CDR1 is LGHDT and CDR2 YNNKEL (reference sequence). CDR3 in DNA: TGTGCCAGCAGAAGAACTCTAGGAGGAAACACCATATATTTT. Its protein is CASRRTLGGNTIYF.

The chain combines TRBV19 with TRBJ2-1; TRBD1 matches 7 bases. The CDR3 has 14 residues. The germline V gene encodes CDR1 LNHDA and CDR2 SQIVND (reference sequence). Trimming cost V 6 bases and J 0 bases; bases outside gene matches: 2. The CDR3 is CASRDRVSYNEQFF. The DNA for the CDR3 is TGTGCCAGTAGAGACAGGGTCTCCTACAATGAGCAGTTCTTC.

V is TRBV2 and J is TRBJ1-5; a possible D gene is TRBD1 (5 bases). Germline-derived CDR1 and CDR2 are SNHLY and FYNNEI. Trimming removed 7 bases at V and 1 base at J, with 14 bases between. The CDR3 is 15 amino acids. CDR3 in amino acids: CASTGTGGSNQPQHF. CDR3 sequence (DNA): TGTGCCAGCACAGGTACGGGGGGAAGCAATCAGCCCCAGCATTTT.

This clone has more than one count but fewer than ten. This sequence joins TRBV30 and TRBJ2-1; 14 bases line up with TRBD2. Germline loops: CDR1 GTSNPN, CDR2 SVGIG (reference sequence). The CDR3 totals 17 residues. Germline trimming cut 1 base from V and 0 bases from J; bases unmatched to any gene: 2. In DNA form, the CDR3 reads TGTGCCTGGAGTGGGACTAGCGGGGGGAGCTCCTACAATGAGCAGTTCTTC. Translation: CAWSGTSGGSSYNEQFF.

The chain joins TRBV2 to TRBJ1-5, with TRBD1 matching over 8 bases. The germline V gene has CDR1 SNHLY and CDR2 FYNNEI. The CDR3 is 14 amino acids. V shed 7 bases and J 6 bases; nucleotides not matched to a gene: 8. CDR3 amino acids: CASNTQGAVQPQHF. As DNA, the CDR3 is TGTGCCAGCAATACTCAGGGGGCTGTTCAGCCCCAGCATTTT.

V usage is TRBV7-2 and J usage is TRBJ2-5; 10 bases line up with TRBD2. Germline trimming cut 6 bases from V and 5 bases from J; bases unmatched to any gene: 12. CDR1 and CDR2 (germline): SGHTA, FQGNSA. The length of the CDR3 is 16 residues. The DNA of the CDR3 is TGTGCCAGCAGACCCGGAAATAGCGGGGGGCCGGAGACCCAGTACTTC. Translating gives CASRPGNSGGPETQYF.

This clone has only a few counts. The chain joins TRBV11-3 to TRBJ1-2; D possibly corresponds to TRBD1 (5 bases). The CDR3 is made up of 14 amino acids. V was clipped by 4 bases and J by 2 bases, with 11 bases between them. Germline V gives CDR1 SGHNT, CDR2 YENEEA. In DNA form, the CDR3 reads TGTGCCAGCAGCTCTACAGGTCTCAACTATGGCTACACCTTC. It codes for CASSSTGLNYGYTF.

The chain combines TRBV15 with TRBJ1-2; no firm D call. From germline, CDR1 is LNHNV and CDR2 YYDKDF (reference sequence). The CDR3 has 13 amino acids. Trimming left V 3 bases short and J 1 base short, with 6 bases between. CDR3 nucleotide sequence: TGTGCCACCAGCAGGGAGAATAACTATGGCTACACCTTC. This sequence encodes CATSRENNYGYTF.

V usage is TRBV19 and J usage is TRBJ1-4; TRBD1 is a possible D gene (6 bases). The CDR3 is 13 residues long. The V end was cut by 6 bases, the J end by 8 bases, with 13 bases between. Germline lookup yields CDR1 LNHDA and CDR2 SQIVND (reference sequence). The DNA for the CDR3 is TGTGCCAGTAGCGGGACATGGGGGGAAAAACTGTTTTTT. As protein: CASSGTWGEKLFF.

This sequence joins TRBV3-1 (or the pseudogene TRBV3-2) and TRBJ1-2, with D perhaps matching TRBD1 (5 bases). V was pared by 3 bases and J by 6 bases, with 11 bases between. CDR1 is LGHDT and CDR2 is YNNKEL in the germline V gene (reference sequence). This CDR3 is 13 amino acids long. This chain's CDR3 is CASSQTDTNGYTF. The DNA for the CDR3 is TGTGCCAGCAGCCAGACGGACACAAATGGCTACACCTTC.

This chain links TRBV6-2 or TRBV6-3 with TRBJ1-1; a possible D gene is TRBD1 (6 bases). Trimming removed 5 bases at V and 3 bases at J, with 10 bases between. CDR1 is MNHEY and CDR2 is SVGEGT in the germline V gene. The CDR3 runs 13 residues. The CDR3 region has the DNA TGTGCCAGCAGTCTTACAGGGCACACTGAAGCTTTCTTT. Translating gives CASSLTGHTEAFF.

CDR3 loop: CASSQGLDQPQHF. CDR3 nucleotides: TGTGCCAGCAGCCAGGGCCTGGATCAGCCCCAGCATTTT. V gene TRBV3-1 (or the pseudogene TRBV3-2) combines with J gene TRBJ1-5; D not certain. The length of the CDR3 is 13 residues. Deletions cut 3 bases from V and 5 bases from J, with 8 bases between. CDR1 LGHDT and CDR2 YNNKEL come from the germline V gene (reference sequence).

Worth noting for this clone: This sample includes further DNA sequences coding for the same CDR3. CDR3: CASSLGGRGAYEQYF. CDR3 bases: TGTGCCAGCAGCTTAGGTGGGCGGGGGGCCTACGAGCAGTACTTC. This chain joins TRBV7-8 and TRBJ2-7; TRBD2 matches 8 bases. Trimming took 1 base from V and 2 from J; bases not matched to a gene: 4. This CDR3 contains 15 residues. Germline CDR1 and CDR2: SGHVS and FQNEAQ.

The chain combines TRBV7-2 with TRBJ2-5; 8 nucleotides align to TRBD2. CDR3 size: 14 residues. Germline CDR1 SGHTA, CDR2 FQGNSA. After removal of 4 bases from V and 5 bases from J, the junction contained 6 bases not matched to a gene. CDR3 in amino acids: CASSSSGGHETQYF. In DNA, the CDR3 is TGTGCCAGCAGCTCCTCGGGGGGGCACGAGACCCAGTACTTC.